What follows are 14 T cell receptor beta chains derived from one specimen sequenced in a study of blood T cell repertoires in COVID-19. Here immunoSEQ multiplex PCR was the method, and the copy in TCRdb shows in-frame clones only, minus some. The profile shows some 45,000 clones, about 88% of them singletons. The source material was peripheral blood. Receptors were obtained from a human donor in a cohort sampled during active COVID-19.

The chain links TRBV15 to TRBJ1-4; D not resolved. Germline CDR1 reads LNHNV; CDR2 reads YYDKDF (reference sequence). V lost 1 base, J lost 5 bases, and 11 bases lay in between. The CDR3 runs to 15 residues. The CDR3 loop reads CATSRGRELNEKLFF. CDR3 nucleotides: TGTGCCACCAGCAGAGGCCGGGAATTGAATGAAAAACTGTTTTTT.

The J gene is TRBJ2-1, the V gene TRBV9; 7 nucleotides align to TRBD2. Trimming took 3 bases from V and 1 from J; bases not matched to a gene: 4. This CDR3 spans 15 amino acids. Germline values: CDR1 SGDLS, CDR2 YYNGEE. Written as DNA, the CDR3 is TGTGCCAGCAGCGGTAGCGGGCCTTCCTACAATGAGCAGTTCTTC. Its protein product is CASSGSGPSYNEQFF. The complete variable domain, with remaining parts taken from reference TRBV9 and TRBJ2-1, reads DSGVTQTPKHLITATGQRVTLRCSPRSGDLSVYWYQQSLDQGLQFLIQYYNGEERAKGNILERFSAQQFPDLHSELNLSSLELGDSALYFCASSGSGPSYNEQFFGPGTRLTVL.

The rearrangement joins TRBV11-2 to TRBJ1-1; TRBD1 matches 9 bases. The CDR3 covers 13 residues. Germline CDR1 reads SGHAT; CDR2 reads FQNNGV. After removal of 7 bases from V and 4 bases from J, the junction contained 4 bases not matched to a gene. The CDR3 nucleotides read TGTGCCAGCACCTTGACAGGGGGCACTGAAGCTTTCTTT. This codes for CASTLTGGTEAFF.

The chain has TRBV2 and TRBJ2-4; a weak D match, TRBD1 (6 bases). CDR1 and CDR2 (germline): SNHLY, FYNNEI. The CDR3 runs to 14 residues. V was trimmed by 4 bases and J by 1 base, leaving 8 bases between them. This chain's CDR3 is CASSVDRAKNIQYF. CDR3 nucleotides: TGTGCCAGCAGTGTTGACAGGGCCAAAAACATTCAGTACTTC.

The genes are TRBV6-5 and TRBJ1-1; D is possibly TRBD1 (6 bases). CDR3 size: 13 residues. Germline lookup yields CDR1 MNHEY and CDR2 SVGAGI. Trimming removed 8 bases at V and 0 bases at J, with 10 bases between. The CDR3 loop is CASGGGLNTEAFF. DNA for the CDR3: TGTGCCAGCGGGGGGGGGCTGAACACTGAAGCTTTCTTT.

The chain couples TRBV6-5 to TRBJ1-2; 8 bases agree with TRBD1. J gave up 6 bases and V 2 bases, and 8 bases lay outside the gene matches. Germline CDR1 reads MNHEY; CDR2 reads SVGAGI. This CDR3 is 15 amino acids long. CDR3 sequence reads: CASSYHGQGANGYTF. The DNA for the CDR3 is TGTGCCAGCAGTTACCATGGACAGGGTGCGAATGGCTACACCTTC.

This chain uses TRBV28 with TRBJ2-7; 7 bases align to TRBD1. The CDR3 consists of 14 residues. V lost 6 bases, J lost 0 bases, and 5 bases stayed unmatched. Germline values: CDR1 MDHEN, CDR2 SYDVKM. Written as DNA, the CDR3 is TGTGCCAGCAGGACCGGGACAGCCTCCTACGAGCAGTACTTC. Translated, it gives CASRTGTASYEQYF.

The chain has TRBV19 and TRBJ2-1; 7 nucleotides match TRBD2. Germline V CDR1 and CDR2: LNHDA, SQIVND (reference sequence). The junction had 10 bases not matched to a gene; V was cut back by 4 bases and J by 7 bases. The CDR3 has 15 amino acids. The CDR3 reads CASSTHTSVGNEQFF. The CDR3 DNA is TGTGCCAGTAGTACACACACTAGCGTGGGGAATGAGCAGTTCTTC.

V and J are TRBV11-1 and TRBJ1-1; tentative D call: TRBD1 (6 bases). Germline V lookup: CDR1 SGHAT, CDR2 FQDESV (reference sequence). The V and J ends lost 3 bases and 2 bases respectively, with 13 bases between them. CDR3 length equals 15 residues. CDR3 sequence (DNA): TGTGCCAGCAGCTTTGACAGGACACCCAACACTGAAGCTTTCTTT. This translates into CASSFDRTPNTEAFF. Full variable domain (rest looked up from reference TRBV11-1 and TRBJ1-1): EAEVAQSPRYKITEKSQAVAFWCDPISGHATLYWYRQILGQGPELLVQFQDESVVDDSQLPKDRFSAERLKGVDSTLKIQPAELGDSAMYLCASSFDRTPNTEAFFGQGTRLTVV.

The rearrangement uses TRBV5-5 and TRBJ1-1; possibly TRBD1 for D (6 bases). V was trimmed by 2 bases and J by 2 bases, leaving 16 bases between them. Germline assignment: CDR1 SGHKS and CDR2 YYEKEE (reference sequence). The CDR3 sequence is 16 residues long. CDR3 DNA sequence: TGTGCCAGCAGCTTTGGGGGGGCCTGGCGTAACACTGAAGCTTTCTTT. Translated, it gives CASSFGGAWRNTEAFF.

V is TRBV5-1 and J is TRBJ2-7, with 9 bases identical to TRBD1. The germline V gene has CDR1 SGHRS and CDR2 YFSETQ. This CDR3 comprises 13 residues. J gave up 7 bases and V 5 bases, and 7 bases lay outside the gene matches. For the CDR3, the DNA is TGCGCCAGCAGTTGGGACAGGGCGGGGGAGCAGTACTTC. This translates into CASSWDRAGEQYF.

The genes are TRBV30 and TRBJ2-3; tentatively, D is TRBD2 (5 bases). Germline V gives CDR1 GTSNPN, CDR2 SVGIG (reference sequence). CDR3 length equals 10 residues. V gave up 5 bases and J gave up 7 bases, with 7 bases separating them. The DNA of the CDR3 is TGTGCCTGGTCGGGATATACGCAGTATTTT. This gives the protein CAWSGYTQYF.

J is TRBJ2-5 and V is TRBV5-1; TRBD1 matches 8 bases. V shed 4 bases and J 1 base; nucleotides not matched to a gene: 3. This CDR3 is 14 amino acids long. Germline CDR1 and CDR2: SGHRS and YFSETQ. The CDR3 nucleotides read TGCGCCAGCAGCACCGGACAGGGCCAAGAGACCCAGTACTTC. Translating gives CASSTGQGQETQYF. The variable domain in full, with the rest retrieved from reference TRBV5-1 and TRBJ2-5, is KAGVTQTPRYLIKTRGQQVTLSCSPISGHRSVSWYQQTPGQGLQFLFEYFSETQRNKGNFPGRFSGRQFSNSRSEMNVSTLELGDSALYLCASSTGQGQETQYFGPGTRLLVL.

The genes are TRBV19 and TRBJ1-2; unclear D gene. The CDR3 totals 15 residues. V was clipped by 7 bases and J by 3 bases, with 18 bases between them. Germline V lookup: CDR1 LNHDA, CDR2 SQIVND (reference sequence). The DNA of the CDR3 is TGTGCCAGTAATAGCCGCCTCCTCGCTCACTATGGCTACACCTTC. Its translation is CASNSRLLAHYGYTF.